This T cell receptor beta chain was captured by sequencing in a study of T cells in pancreatic ductal adenocarcinoma. Study results and limitations: Enrichment of CD45RO+ effector over naive T cells in tumors may bias clonality. Unique clonotypes were 7.5 to 8.5-fold more numerous in blood than in tumor.

On this clone: Its antigen remains unidentified. The sample has other DNA sequences that encode this CDR3 too.

V lost 2 bases, J lost 3 bases, and 0 bases stayed unmatched. Germline assignment: CDR1 SGHAT and CDR2 FQNNGV. The CDR3 sequence is 13 residues long. Surgery without prior neoadjuvant therapy was the treatment of the selected pancreatic ductal adenocarcinoma patients. Assay used: immunoSEQ multiplex PCR; TCRdb lists only in-frame clones, some missing. The sample holds 85,000 to 120,000 clones, 90% to 95% seen once. The receptor comes from a human donor with pancreatic ductal adenocarcinoma. Source material: PBMCs. The chain combines TRBV11-2 with TRBJ1-2; 7 bases line up with TRBD1. CDR3 sequence: CASSLTGDYGYTF. The CDR3 bases are TGTGCCAGCAGCTTAACAGGGGACTATGGCTACACCTTC.